This T cell receptor (beta chain) was captured in a study of blood T cells in healthy people across ages. Combining a sample-barcoded 5' primer with a J-beta primer mix, a second PCR ran for 7 to 11 cycles. TCRdb passed the 5' RACE reads through MiXCR, listing each CDR3 protein once. The sample holds 650,000 to 1,000,000 distinct CDR3 sequences, 35% to 40% seen once. With respect to this clonotype: Its cognate antigen is unknown.

Each donor was a healthy Caucasian individual from Russia, aged 6 to 90. Peripheral blood was drawn, roughly 10 milliliters per donor. PBMCs were isolated at a quantity of at least 6 million per sample. The V gene's germline CDR1 is MGHRA and CDR2 YSYEKL. J was trimmed by 7 bases and V by 3 bases; bases with no gene match: 3. This CDR3 is 13 amino acids long. Overall study findings and caveats: Possibly confounding the expanded clonotype changes was the fact that donor CMV status was unknown.

Sequencing was carried out using blood. This clonotype was sampled from a man between 18 and 29 years old in good health. The rearrangement links TRBV4-1 to TRBJ1-5, with TRBD1 matching over 7 bases. As DNA, the CDR3 is TGCGCCAGCAGCCATGAGGGGGCCCAGCCCCAGCATTTT. Protein product: CASSHEGAQPQHF.